The 27 T cell receptor beta chains in this list originate from one sample, sequenced in a study of post-analysis software for immune sequencing data. The antigens of these receptors remain unknown. cDNA libraries for TCR beta contained unique molecular identifiers. TCRdb analysed the PCR reads with MiXCR anew, one entry per CDR3 protein. Of about 430,000 distinct CDR3 sequences listed, about 40% are singletons. Findings and limits, study-wide: The study found TRBV5-6, TRBV5-1 and TRBV20-1 among 4 or 5 TRBV segments more frequent in patients than controls.

Sequencing used blood. These receptors came from a girl aged 2-10 years with multiple sclerosis.

Notes on this clonotype: Because it lacks the conserved phenylalanine or tryptophan at the end, this CDR3 is likely a read error. The chain joins TRBV12-3 or TRBV12-4 to TRBJ1-2; D not resolved. The ends were cut back, 3 bases at V and 0 bases at J, with 8 bases in the middle. The CDR3 has 14 amino acids. The DNA for the CDR3 is TGTGCCAGCAGTTTCCTTTCATCTAACTATGGCTACACCGTC. Protein: CASSFLSSNYGYTV.

The chain carries TRBV5-8 and TRBJ2-4; D perhaps matches TRBD1 (6 bases). V was shortened by 4 bases and J by 1 base, with 15 bases between the two germline ends. The CDR3 covers 16 residues. Per the germline V gene, CDR1 is SGHTS and CDR2 is YDEGEE. CDR3 sequence reads: CASSHLWDNAKNIQYF. CDR3 nucleotide sequence: TGTGCCAGCAGCCACCTCTGGGACAACGCCAAAAACATTCAGTACTTC.

The J gene is TRBJ2-3, the V gene TRBV6-6, with unresolved D. The V gene's germline CDR1 is MNHNY and CDR2 SVGAGI (reference sequence). The CDR3 totals 15 residues. V was cut by 2 bases and J by 0 bases, with 9 bases left in between. The DNA for the CDR3 is TGTGCCAGCAGTTACGGGAAGGGTAGCACAGATACGCAGTATTTT. Amino acids: CASSYGKGSTDTQYF.

V is TRBV5-1 and J is TRBJ2-1; 10 bases agree with TRBD2. The CDR3 is 15 amino acids. After removal of 4 bases from V and 7 bases from J, the junction contained 8 bases not matched to a gene. Germline V gene data show CDR1 as SGHRS and CDR2 as YFSETQ. The CDR3 DNA sequence: TGCGCCAGCAGCCCTCTGGTTAGCGGGGGGAATGAGCAGTTCTTC. It is translated as CASSPLVSGGNEQFF.

The V gene is TRBV7-9, the J gene TRBJ1-1, with 7 bases matching TRBD1. The CDR3 is 13 residues long. Germline loops: CDR1 SEHNR, CDR2 FQNEAQ (reference sequence). Unmatched junction bases numbered 10, after V lost 5 bases and J lost 10 bases. This chain's CDR3 is CASSLLTGQAAFF. In DNA form, the CDR3 reads TGTGCCAGCAGCCTTCTTACTGGACAGGCAGCTTTCTTT.

This chain joins TRBV28 and TRBJ2-1; possible D gene TRBD2, 6 bases. The CDR3 length is 16 residues. The V end was cut by 6 bases, the J end by 2 bases, with 17 bases between. Germline values: CDR1 MDHEN, CDR2 SYDVKM. The chain's CDR3 is CASRPPGTLTYNEQFF. CDR3 bases: TGTGCCAGCAGACCTCCCGGGACTTTGACCTACAATGAGCAGTTCTTC. The whole variable domain, remainder taken from reference TRBV28 and TRBJ2-1, is DVKVTQSSRYLVKRTGEKVFLECVQDMDHENMFWYRQDPGLGLRLIYFSYDVKMKEKGDIPEGYSVSREKKERFSLILESASTNQTSMYLCASRPPGTLTYNEQFFGPGTRLTVL.

J is TRBJ2-5 and V is TRBV7-8, with a possible D match to TRBD1 (6 bases). Trimming pared 3 bases from V and 5 bases from J, leaving 10 bases between. This CDR3 is 13 amino acids long. The V gene's germline CDR1 is SGHVS and CDR2 FQNEAQ. The CDR3 nucleotides read TGTGCCAGCAGCTTGGGGGCGGCGGAGACCCAGTACTTC. Amino acids: CASSLGAAETQYF. Based on the CDR3 plus reference TRBV7-8 and TRBJ2-5, the full variable domain is GAGVSQSPRYKVAKRGQDVALRCDPISGHVSLFWYQQALGQGPEFLTYFQNEAQLDKSGLPSDRFFAERPEGSVSTLKIQRTQQEDSAVYLCASSLGAAETQYFGPGTRLLVL.

This clonotype showed up just a few times. The chain carries TRBV4-1 and TRBJ1-2; D is uncertain. Germline V gives CDR1 MGHRA, CDR2 YSYEKL. CDR3 size: 15 residues. Trimming cost V 3 bases and J 2 bases, with 13 bases left between them. CDR3 residues: CASSQGRTYNYGYTF. CDR3 in DNA: TGCGCCAGCAGCCAGGGGAGAACTTACAACTATGGCTACACCTTC.

The V and J genes are TRBV3-1 and TRBJ2-5, with D perhaps assigned TRBD1 or TRBD2 (5 bases each). Per germline, CDR1 LGHDT and CDR2 YNNKEL (reference sequence). The CDR3 has 16 amino acids. The V and J ends lost 1 base and 5 bases respectively, with 17 bases between them. Written as DNA, the CDR3 is TGTGCCAGCAGCCAAGCGGTAGTCGGGACGGCGGAGACCCAGTACTTC. It yields the protein CASSQAVVGTAETQYF.

This clonotype was seen a few times. This chain uses TRBV7-9 with TRBJ1-5; no definite D call. The germline CDR1 and CDR2 sequences are SEHNR and FQNEAQ (reference sequence). The CDR3 totals 17 residues. Trimming removed 0 bases at V and 0 bases at J, with 12 bases between. The CDR3 bases are TGTGCCAGCAGCTTAGCGATGAAGGGTCATAGCAATCAGCCCCAGCATTTT. Amino acid sequence: CASSLAMKGHSNQPQHF. Together with reference TRBV7-9 and TRBJ1-5, the CDR3 gives the full variable domain: DTGVSQNPRHKITKRGQNVTFRCDPISEHNRLYWYRQTLGQGPEFLTYFQNEAQLEKSRLLSDRFSAERPKGSFSTLEIQRTEQGDSAMYLCASSLAMKGHSNQPQHFGDGTRLSIL.

The V gene is TRBV28, the J gene TRBJ2-7, with 13 bases matching TRBD2. The CDR3 spans 16 residues. V was pared by 7 bases and J by 4 bases, with 10 bases of the junction left unmatched. Germline V gene sequence: CDR1 MDHEN, CDR2 SYDVKM. The CDR3: CASIRAGTSGTYEQYF. CDR3 in DNA: TGTGCCAGCATTCGCGCCGGGACTAGCGGGACGTACGAGCAGTACTTC.

This clonotype occurred a few times. The gene calls are TRBV20-1 and TRBJ2-5; a weak D match, TRBD2 (5 bases). The CDR3 extends over 15 amino acids. The V gene's germline CDR1 is DFQATT and CDR2 SNEGSKA (reference sequence). V was cut by 1 base and J by 2 bases, with 14 bases left in between. This CDR3 reads CSARARKGLQETQYF. CDR3 nucleotide sequence: TGCAGTGCTAGAGCTCGGAAAGGACTTCAAGAGACCCAGTACTTC.

On this clonotype: One junction end disagrees with the germline gene, perhaps due to a read error. The chain links TRBV3-1 to TRBJ1-4, with D possibly TRBD1 on 5 matching bases. Per germline, CDR1 LGHDT and CDR2 YNNKEL (reference sequence). The CDR3 is 15 residues long. The CDR3 DNA sequence: TGTGCCAGCAGCGAGCAGGGAGTAACTAATGAAAAACGGTTTTTT. Protein product: CASSEQGVTNEKRFF.

The chain couples TRBV18 to TRBJ1-4; weak D call: TRBD1 (5 bases). Germline CDR1 KGHSH, CDR2 LQKENI. The ends were cut back, 3 bases at V and 4 bases at J, with 15 bases in the middle. The CDR3 loop spans 16 amino acids. The CDR3 reads CASSPYETAFNEKLFF. The CDR3 DNA reads TGTGCCAGCTCACCCTACGAGACAGCCTTTAATGAAAAACTGTTTTTT.

This clonotype was seen a handful of times. This chain links TRBV27 with TRBJ2-7; 10 bases map to TRBD2. This CDR3 has 18 residues. Germline V CDR1 and CDR2: MNHEY, SMNVEV (reference sequence). Unmatched junction bases numbered 13, after V lost 2 bases and J lost 3 bases. CDR3 DNA sequence: TGTGCCAGCAGTTTAGGGGCACTAGCGGGACAAGTGGGCTACGAGCAGTACTTC. It yields the protein CASSLGALAGQVGYEQYF.

The rearrangement links TRBV7-9 to TRBJ1-4, with D maybe TRBD1 (5 bases). Germline V gives CDR1 SEHNR, CDR2 FQNEAQ (reference sequence). The ends were cut back, 2 bases at V and 10 bases at J, with 14 bases in the middle. The CDR3 covers 14 residues. CDR3 protein: CASSLTRVDGKLFF. DNA for the CDR3: TGTGCCAGCAGCTTAACCAGGGTCGATGGAAAACTGTTTTTT.

A few counts support this clonotype. This chain joins TRBV9 and TRBJ1-5; TRBD1 aligns across 8 bases. J was trimmed by 0 bases and V by 7 bases; bases with no gene match: 12. The CDR3 sequence is 17 residues long. The germline V gene encodes CDR1 SGDLS and CDR2 YYNGEE. The CDR3 protein is CASGTGTGDYSNQPQHF. The DNA for the CDR3 is TGTGCCAGCGGCACCGGGACAGGAGATTATAGCAATCAGCCCCAGCATTTT.

This clonotype was found a few times. The rearrangement links TRBV29-1 to TRBJ2-1; the D gene is possibly TRBD2 (5 bases). Germline V gene sequence: CDR1 SQVTM, CDR2 ANQGSEA. The CDR3 extends over 13 amino acids. Trimming left V 6 bases short and J 0 bases short, with 9 bases between. The CDR3, as DNA: TGCAGCGTCCGCGGGTACTCCTACAATGAGCAGTTCTTC. It encodes CSVRGYSYNEQFF.

The rearrangement uses TRBV9 and TRBJ2-5, with TRBD1 matching over 11 bases. V dropped 3 bases and J dropped 10; count of bases not matched to a gene: 5. The length of the CDR3 is 13 residues. In germline, CDR1 is SGDLS, CDR2 YYNGEE. The CDR3 sequence: CASSAGTGGIQYF. The CDR3 bases are TGTGCCAGCAGCGCCGGGACAGGGGGTATCCAGTACTTC.

The chain is built from TRBV6-5 and TRBJ2-3; weak D call: TRBD2 (7 bases). This CDR3 is built from 17 residues. The V gene's germline CDR1 is MNHEY and CDR2 SVGAGI. V was pared by 4 bases and J by 3 bases, with 20 bases between. CDR3 coding DNA: TGTGCCAGCAGTTTTGTAACGGGGGGCGGTTGGACAGATACGCAGTATTTT. Its translation is CASSFVTGGGWTDTQYF.

This clonotype was seen more than once but under ten times. This rearrangement joins TRBV6-5 to TRBJ1-1; D remains ambiguous. There are 13 residues in the CDR3. V was cut by 5 bases and J by 1 base, with 8 bases left in between. In germline, CDR1 is MNHEY, CDR2 SVGAGI. The CDR3 nucleotides read TGTGCCAGCAGTAAGACCGGGAACACTGAAGCTTTCTTT. It codes for CASSKTGNTEAFF.

This clonotype was recorded only once. V is TRBV5-6 and J is TRBJ2-7; D unclear. Trimming cost V 2 bases and J 3 bases, with 9 bases left between them. Germline V gene sequence: CDR1 SGHDT, CDR2 YYEEEE. CDR3 length: 13 residues. The CDR3 sequence is CASSLRAYYEQYF. In nucleotides, the CDR3 is TGTGCCAGCAGCTTACGCGCATACTACGAGCAGTACTTC.

This clonotype was seen a few times. This rearrangement joins TRBV20-1 to TRBJ1-2, with 7 bases lining up with TRBD1. The germline V gene encodes CDR1 DFQATT and CDR2 SNEGSKA (reference sequence). This CDR3 has 13 amino acids. The V and J ends lost 5 bases and 6 bases, in that order; junction bases with no gene match: 9. CDR3 residues: CSAPSDREDGYTF. In DNA form, the CDR3 reads TGCAGTGCTCCCTCTGACAGGGAAGATGGCTACACCTTC.

The chain carries TRBV28 and TRBJ1-4, with D perhaps TRBD1 (6 bases). Germline CDR1 MDHEN, CDR2 SYDVKM. The CDR3 length is 15 residues. The ends were cut back, 5 bases at V and 7 bases at J, with 17 bases in the middle. In DNA, the CDR3 is TGTGCCAGCAGTCCTGGGGGCAGAGGGCTTGAAAAACTGTTTTTT. It yields the protein CASSPGGRGLEKLFF.

The table lists this clonotype with a few counts. This chain uses TRBV28 with TRBJ1-6, with a weak D call TRBD1 (6 bases). This CDR3 has 18 residues. Trimming pared 4 bases from V and 0 bases from J, leaving 16 bases between. Germline V gives CDR1 MDHEN, CDR2 SYDVKM. The chain's CDR3 is CASSSPGDTSSYNSPLHF. The CDR3 DNA reads TGTGCCAGCAGTTCACCGGGGGACACCAGCTCCTATAATTCACCCCTCCACTTT.

The chain joins TRBV10-3 to TRBJ2-5, with unresolved D. This CDR3 is 13 amino acids long. The V end lost 0 bases, the J end lost 6 bases, and 8 bases lay between the germline ends. Germline values: CDR1 ENHRY, CDR2 SYGVKD. The CDR3 region is CAISESERQTQYF. In nucleotides, the CDR3 is TGTGCCATCAGTGAGTCCGAGAGGCAGACCCAGTACTTC.

The chain is built from TRBV3-1 and TRBJ2-1; tentatively, D is TRBD1 (6 bases). The CDR3 consists of 13 residues. Trimming shortened V by 5 bases and J by 5 bases, and 10 bases separated the two germline ends. Germline loops: CDR1 LGHDT, CDR2 YNNKEL (reference sequence). The CDR3 protein is CASSGTPNNEQFF. As DNA, the CDR3 is TGTGCCAGCAGCGGGACACCGAACAATGAGCAGTTCTTC.